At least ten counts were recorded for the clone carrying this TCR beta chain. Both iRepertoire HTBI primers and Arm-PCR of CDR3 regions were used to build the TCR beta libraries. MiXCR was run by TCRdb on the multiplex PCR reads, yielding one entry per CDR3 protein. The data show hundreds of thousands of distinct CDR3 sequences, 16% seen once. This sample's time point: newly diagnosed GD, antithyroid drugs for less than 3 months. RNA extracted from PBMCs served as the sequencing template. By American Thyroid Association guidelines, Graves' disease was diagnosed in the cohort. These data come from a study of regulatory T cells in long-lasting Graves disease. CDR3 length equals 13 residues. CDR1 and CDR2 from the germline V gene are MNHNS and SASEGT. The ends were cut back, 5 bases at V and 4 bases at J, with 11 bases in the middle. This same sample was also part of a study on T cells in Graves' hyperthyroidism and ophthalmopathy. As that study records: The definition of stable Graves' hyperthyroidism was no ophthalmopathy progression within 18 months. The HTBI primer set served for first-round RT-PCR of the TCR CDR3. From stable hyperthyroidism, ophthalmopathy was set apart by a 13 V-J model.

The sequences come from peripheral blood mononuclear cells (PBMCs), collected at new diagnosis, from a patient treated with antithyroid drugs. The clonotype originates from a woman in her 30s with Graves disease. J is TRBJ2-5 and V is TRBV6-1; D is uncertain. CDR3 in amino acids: CASSPDARETQYF. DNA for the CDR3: TGTGCCAGCAGTCCGGACGCAAGAGAGACCCAGTACTTC.